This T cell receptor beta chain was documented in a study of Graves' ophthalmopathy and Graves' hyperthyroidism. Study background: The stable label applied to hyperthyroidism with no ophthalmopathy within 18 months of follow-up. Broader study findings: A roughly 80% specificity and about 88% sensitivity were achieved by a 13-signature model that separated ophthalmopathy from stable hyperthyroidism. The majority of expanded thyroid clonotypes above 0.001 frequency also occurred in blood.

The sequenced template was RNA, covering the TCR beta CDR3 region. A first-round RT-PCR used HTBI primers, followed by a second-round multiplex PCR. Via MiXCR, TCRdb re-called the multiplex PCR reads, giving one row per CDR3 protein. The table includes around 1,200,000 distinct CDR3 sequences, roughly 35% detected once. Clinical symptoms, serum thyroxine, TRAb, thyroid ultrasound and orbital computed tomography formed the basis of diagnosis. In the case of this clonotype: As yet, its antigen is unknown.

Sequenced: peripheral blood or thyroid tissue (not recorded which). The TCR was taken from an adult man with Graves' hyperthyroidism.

The CDR3 DNA reads TGTGCCAGCAGCTACCAAGGGCCCCAAGAGACCCAGTACTTC. The encoded protein is CASSYQGPQETQYF. V usage is TRBV7-2 and J usage is TRBJ2-5; no clear D gene. Trimming took off 4 bases at V and 1 base at J, with 10 bases between the two ends. The V gene's germline CDR1 is SGHTA and CDR2 FQGNSA. The CDR3 length is 14 residues. The full variable domain, rest sourced from reference TRBV7-2 and TRBJ2-5, is GAGVSQSPSNKVTEKGKDVELRCDPISGHTALYWYRQSLGQGLEFLIYFQGNSAPDKSGLPSDRFSAERTGGSVSTLTIQRTQQEDSAVYLCASSYQGPQETQYFGPGTRLLVL.